This note documents a single T cell receptor (beta chain) sequence. Profiling relied on immunoSEQ multiplex PCR, and the TCRdb table lists in-frame clones only, not all of them. The sample records approximately 200,000 clones, about four fifths being singletons. Trimming removed 0 bases from V and 5 bases from J, with 10 bases in between. The CDR3 spans 14 residues. Germline V gives CDR1 LNHDA, CDR2 SQIVND (reference sequence). The data originate from a study of cytomegalovirus exposure and HLA in healthy donors. V and J are TRBV19 and TRBJ1-1; D might be TRBD1 (6 bases). The sequence was obtained from a man aged 18 to 29 in good health and CMV-seropositive. Sequencing was carried out using PBMCs. DNA for the CDR3: TGTGCCAGTAGTATAGAAAGGGGGATGACTGAAGCTTTCTTT. Its protein is CASSIERGMTEAFF. The variable domain in full, with the rest retrieved from reference TRBV19 and TRBJ1-1, is DGGITQSPKYLFRKEGQNVTLSCEQNLNHDAMYWYRQDPGQGLRLIYYSQIVNDFQKGDIAEGYSVSREKKESFPLTVTSAQKNPTAFYLCASSIERGMTEAFFGQGTRLTVV.